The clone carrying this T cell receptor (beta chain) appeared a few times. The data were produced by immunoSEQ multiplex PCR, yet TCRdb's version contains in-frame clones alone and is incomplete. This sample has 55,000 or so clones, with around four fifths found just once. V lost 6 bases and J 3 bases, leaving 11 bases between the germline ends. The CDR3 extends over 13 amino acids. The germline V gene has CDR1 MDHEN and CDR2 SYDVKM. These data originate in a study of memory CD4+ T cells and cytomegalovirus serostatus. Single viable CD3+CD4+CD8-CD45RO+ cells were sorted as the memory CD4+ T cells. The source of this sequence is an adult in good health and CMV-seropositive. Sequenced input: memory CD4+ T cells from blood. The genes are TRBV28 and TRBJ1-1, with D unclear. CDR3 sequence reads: CASSPAHDTEAFF. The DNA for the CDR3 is TGTGCCAGCAGCCCTGCCCACGACACTGAAGCTTTCTTT.